This passage covers 7 T cell receptor beta chains from one sample sequenced in a study of T cell changes during pregnancy in multiple sclerosis (dated by TCRdb to about 2019). Receptor libraries were prepared by the immunoSEQ multiplex PCR assay. TCRdb re-hosts the immuneACCESS table, in-frame sequences only. Its copies lack some clones; in the studies checked, an unresolved V gene accounts for under half of them, and the cause for the rest is not known. This sample holds tens of thousands of clones; roughly 92% were observed only once. The ten biggest clones cover 3.5% to 4.5% of the sample. The source was peripheral blood, collected after pregnancy. Every receptor here comes from a female donor in good health, enrolled as a control in a pregnancy study.

V and J are TRBV13 and TRBJ2-1, with D possibly matching TRBD2 (6 bases). V lost 0 bases and J 2 bases, leaving 14 bases between the germline ends. Per germline, CDR1 PRHDT and CDR2 FYEKMQ (reference sequence). CDR3 size: 17 residues. CDR3 in DNA: TGTGCCAGCAGCTTAGGGATTTTAGCGGCAGCCTACAATGAGCAGTTCTTC. Its translation is CASSLGILAAAYNEQFF.

The J gene is TRBJ1-3, the V gene TRBV15; 7 bases are a match to TRBD1. The CDR3 totals 15 residues. With 3 bases clipped from V and 2 bases from J, the junction kept 4 bases outside the gene matches. Germline lookup yields CDR1 LNHNV and CDR2 YYDKDF (reference sequence). The CDR3 bases are TGTGCCACCAGCAGGGAAGACAGGGCTGGAAACACCATATATTTT. It is translated as CATSREDRAGNTIYF.

CDR3 DNA sequence: TGTGCCAGCACCCCCCCGGACAGCTACACCGGGGAGCTGTTTTTT. Translation: CASTPPDSYTGELFF. V gene TRBV6-6 combines with J gene TRBJ2-2; possible D gene TRBD1, 6 bases. The CDR3 has 15 amino acids. Germline V gene lookup returns CDR1 MNHNY and CDR2 SVGAGI (reference sequence). The V gene lost 7 bases and the J gene lost 3 bases, with 15 bases spanning the gap.

This chain uses TRBV19 with TRBJ1-1; 9 positions match TRBD1. Germline V gives CDR1 LNHDA, CDR2 SQIVND (reference sequence). Trimming cost V 2 bases and J 6 bases; bases outside gene matches: 4. The CDR3 has 14 amino acids. Here the CDR3 reads CASSILDRGPEAFF. In DNA, the CDR3 is TGTGCCAGTAGTATATTGGACAGGGGTCCTGAAGCTTTCTTT.

This chain joins TRBV19 and TRBJ1-1, with D possibly matching TRBD1 (6 bases). Germline-derived CDR1 and CDR2 are LNHDA and SQIVND (reference sequence). V lost 6 bases to trimming and J lost 1 base, with 15 bases between them. CDR3 size: 15 residues. CDR3 nucleotide sequence: TGTGCCAGTAGGATTACAGGGTCCGGGAACACTGAAGCTTTCTTT. Its protein product is CASRITGSGNTEAFF. Using reference TRBV19 and TRBJ1-1 for the parts outside the CDR3, the full variable domain is DGGITQSPKYLFRKEGQNVTLSCEQNLNHDAMYWYRQDPGQGLRLIYYSQIVNDFQKGDIAEGYSVSREKKESFPLTVTSAQKNPTAFYLCASRITGSGNTEAFFGQGTRLTVV.

The chain combines TRBV5-4 with TRBJ2-1; TRBD2 agrees at 10 bases. There are 18 residues in the CDR3. V lost 7 bases to trimming and J lost 6 bases; unmatched junction nucleotides: 19. Germline V gene data show CDR1 as SGHNT and CDR2 as YYREEE (reference sequence). CDR3 in amino acids: CASERTVGAGGPGNEQFF. The CDR3 DNA follows: TGTGCCAGCGAGAGGACCGTGGGAGCGGGGGGGCCGGGCAATGAGCAGTTCTTC.

The chain recombines TRBV5-1 with TRBJ2-5; 9 positions match TRBD2. The germline V gene encodes CDR1 SGHRS and CDR2 YFSETQ. V lost 5 bases and J lost 4; bases outside the gene matches: 9. There are 15 residues in the CDR3. The CDR3 reads CASRNSGTSLETQYF. The CDR3 DNA follows: TGCGCCAGCAGAAATTCCGGGACTAGCCTAGAGACCCAGTACTTC.